This T cell receptor (beta chain) is from a study of regulatory T cells in long-lasting Graves disease. Study-wide results and caveats: Repertoires from persistent disease leaned toward TRBV28, TRBJ1-2 and TRBJ2-5.

This clonotype came up many times. Its antigen remains unknown. Between the trimmed V and J ends, which lost 4 bases and 1 base, there was a span of 21 bases. The CDR3 has 18 residues. The germline V gene encodes CDR1 SGHDN and CDR2 FVKESK. Combining iRepertoire HTBI primers with Arm-PCR of CDR3 regions, the authors built TCR beta libraries. TCRdb re-called the multiplex PCR reads through MiXCR, storing one row per CDR3 protein. This sample has some 320,000 distinct CDR3 sequences, with about 20% found just once. The sample's time point: newly diagnosed GD, antithyroid drugs for less than 3 months. Scientists built the TCR library using RNA that was extracted from PBMCs.

This chain links TRBV14 with TRBJ2-3; D is perhaps TRBD2 (6 bases). Sequencing used peripheral blood mononuclear cells (PBMCs), obtained at new diagnosis, from a patient treated with antithyroid drugs. The receptor's source is a female donor with Graves disease. CDR3 loop: CASSRLTGGAGRTDTQYF. The CDR3 bases are TGTGCCAGCAGCCGACTAACCGGAGGGGCCGGTCGCACAGATACGCAGTATTTT.